The clone carrying this TCR beta chain was seen at least ten times. V lost 4 bases, J lost 4 bases, and 7 bases lay in between. The V gene's germline CDR1 is LNHNV and CDR2 YYDKDF (reference sequence). This CDR3 has 12 amino acids. This entry comes from a study of T cells in Graves' hyperthyroidism and ophthalmopathy. Template material for amplifying TCR beta CDR3 regions consisted of RNA transcripts. RT-PCR in the first round (using the HTBI primer set) targeted the TCR CDR3. In TCRdb, the multiplex PCR reads were re-called with MiXCR into one record per CDR3 protein. The table lists 380,000 or so distinct CDR3 sequences, 15% to 20% of them singletons. Diagnostic assessment was based on clinical symptoms, serum thyroxine and TRAb, thyroid ultrasound and orbital computed tomography.

The rearrangement joins TRBV15 to TRBJ1-2; D uncertain. Sequenced sample: blood. This clonotype was sampled from a woman aged 18 to 35 with Graves' hyperthyroidism. For the CDR3, the DNA is TGTGCCACCAGCACCCGGGGCTATGGCTACACCTTC. Its translation: CATSTRGYGYTF. Full variable domain (rest looked up from reference TRBV15 and TRBJ1-2): DAMVIQNPRYQVTQFGKPVTLSCSQTLNHNVMYWYQQKSSQAPKLLFHYYDKDFNNEADTPDNFQSRRPNTSFCFLDIRSPGLGDTAMYLCATSTRGYGYTFGSGTRLTVV.